The 17 T cell receptor beta chains below come from one sample, sequenced in a study of post-analysis software for immune sequencing data. General study points: When patients were compared with controls, 5 or 6 TRBV segments were more frequent, TRBV5-6, TRBV5-1 and TRBV20-1 among them.

Included in the TCR beta cDNA libraries were unique molecular identifiers. A single record per CDR3 protein comes from TCRdb applying MiXCR to the PCR reads. The profile covers 350,000 to 500,000 distinct CDR3 sequences, with 39% appearing a single time and around 8% taken by the ten largest. No cognate antigen is known for these TCRs. The sample comprised blood. The receptors were gathered from a girl aged 2 to 9 with multiple sclerosis.

In its sample, this clonotype was seen a few times. This chain links TRBV5-1 with TRBJ2-7; tentatively, D is TRBD2 (6 bases). V was clipped by 4 bases and J by 2 bases, with 13 bases between them. The CDR3 is 14 amino acids. Germline loops: CDR1 SGHRS, CDR2 YFSETQ. CDR3 protein: CASSTVTGAYEQYF. In nucleotides, the CDR3 is TGCGCCAGCAGCACAGTCACGGGGGCCTACGAGCAGTACTTC.

The chain couples TRBV29-1 to TRBJ1-1, with D uncertain. V was shortened by 6 bases and J by 1 base, with 12 bases between the two germline ends. The CDR3 length is 13 residues. CDR1 SQVTM and CDR2 ANQGSEA come from the germline V gene. CDR3: CSVVMWGNTEAFF. CDR3 nucleotide sequence: TGCAGCGTCGTAATGTGGGGGAACACTGAAGCTTTCTTT.

The chain couples TRBV7-4 to TRBJ2-3; D may be TRBD2 (6 bases). There are 18 residues in the CDR3. V was cut by 2 bases and J by 0 bases, with 18 bases left in between. The germline V gene encodes CDR1 SGHVT and CDR2 SQSDAQ. For the CDR3, the DNA is TGTGCCAGCAGCTTACCTAGGGGACTGGACCCTAGCACAGATACGCAGTATTTT. Its translation is CASSLPRGLDPSTDTQYF.

This clonotype was counted between two and nine times. This chain uses TRBV9 with TRBJ2-5; 8 positions agree with TRBD1. The CDR3 length is 14 residues. Germline V CDR1 and CDR2: SGDLS, YYNGEE. The J segment lost 5 bases and the V segment lost 2 bases, leaving 5 bases of the junction unmatched. The DNA of the CDR3 is TGTGCCAGCAGCGTTGCAGGGGGCCAGGAGACCCAGTACTTC. This encodes CASSVAGGQETQYF.

Concerning this clonotype itself: Its ends do not fully match the called genes, so a read error is possible. J is TRBJ2-1 and V is TRBV5-1, with TRBD2 identical over 11 bases. The CDR3 length is 14 residues. Germline CDR1 is SGHRS and CDR2 is YFSETQ. The CDR3 DNA is TGCGCCAGCAGCTTCGGGACTAGCGGCAATCAGCAGTTCTTC. Its protein is CASSFGTSGNQQFF.

CDR3 coding DNA: TGTGCCAGCAGCCCAACCGGGACTAGGGCCTACAATGAGCAGTTCTTC. It yields the protein CASSPTGTRAYNEQFF. V is TRBV7-2 and J is TRBJ2-1, with 8 bases matching TRBD2. The CDR3 is made up of 16 amino acids. V lost 5 bases and J lost 2; bases outside the gene matches: 8. Germline values: CDR1 SGHTA, CDR2 FQGNSA.

J is TRBJ2-1 and V is TRBV14; no firm D call. Between the trimmed V and J ends, which lost 1 base and 7 bases, there was a span of 8 bases. Looked up from germline, CDR1 is SGHDN and CDR2 is FVKESK. The CDR3 length is 13 residues. CDR3 protein: CASSQAQLNEQFF. Here the CDR3 DNA reads TGTGCCAGCAGCCAAGCCCAACTGAATGAGCAGTTCTTC.

This chain uses TRBV6-2 or TRBV6-3 with TRBJ2-7; 7 bases match TRBD2. V shed 2 bases, J shed 2 bases, and the junction held 3 bases outside the gene matches. CDR3 length: 14 amino acids. Germline-derived CDR1 and CDR2 are MNHEY and SVGEGT. CDR3 sequence (DNA): TGTGCCAGCAGTTACCATGCGGGAGCCTACGAGCAGTACTTC. This encodes CASSYHAGAYEQYF.

This clonotype has a handful of counts. The chain combines TRBV10-1 with TRBJ2-3; D ambiguous. Trimming shortened V by 1 base and J by 2 bases, and 10 bases separated the two germline ends. The CDR3 is made up of 15 amino acids. The germline V gene has CDR1 WNHNN and CDR2 SYGVQD (reference sequence). The DNA of the CDR3 is TGCGCCAGCAGTGAGTTCTACGGAGACACAGATACGCAGTATTTT. Protein sequence: CASSEFYGDTDTQYF.

The gene calls are TRBV18 and TRBJ2-7; no clear D gene. The DNA matches TRBJ2-5 better at its end, which makes the J call doubtful. The CDR3 extends over 13 amino acids. Germline loops: CDR1 KGHSH, CDR2 LQKENI. CDR3 coding DNA: TGTGCCAGCTCACCGTCCCAGAAAGAGACCCAGTACTTC. Protein sequence: CASSPSQKETQYF.

The chain carries TRBV5-1 and TRBJ2-3; D unresolved. The ends were cut back, 5 bases at V and 4 bases at J, with 17 bases in the middle. CDR3 length equals 15 residues. Germline values: CDR1 SGHRS, CDR2 YFSETQ. CDR3 region: CASSWLSVQADTQYF. Written as DNA, the CDR3 is TGCGCCAGCAGTTGGCTCTCCGTTCAGGCAGATACGCAGTATTTT.

As to this clonotype: At one end, the junction sequence differs from germline, possibly due to a read error. The gene calls are TRBV23-1 and TRBJ2-1; 9 bases match TRBD1. TRBV23-1 is noted as an ORF with a role that remains uncertain. The CDR3 sequence is 16 residues long. CDR3 sequence reads: CASSQDTGTGKNEQFF. For the CDR3, the DNA is TGCGCCAGCAGTCAAGACACCGGGACAGGGAAAAATGAGCAGTTCTTT.

The chain couples TRBV5-1 to TRBJ2-1; 7 nucleotides align to TRBD1. Trimming took 1 base from V and 9 from J; bases not matched to a gene: 10. The CDR3 spans 15 residues. Germline loops: CDR1 SGHRS, CDR2 YFSETQ. This CDR3 is CASSLRVGGAGEQFF. CDR3 nucleotide sequence: TGCGCCAGCAGCTTGCGGGTAGGGGGCGCGGGTGAGCAGTTCTTC.

V usage is TRBV18 and J usage is TRBJ2-7; D perhaps matches TRBD1 (6 bases). Per germline, CDR1 KGHSH and CDR2 LQKENI. There are 15 residues in the CDR3. V dropped 4 bases and J dropped 2 bases, with 15 bases sitting between them. Here the CDR3 reads CASSRNRDITYEQYF. CDR3 in DNA: TGTGCCAGCTCACGTAACCGGGACATTACCTACGAGCAGTACTTC.

The count of this clonotype is one. This chain uses TRBV20-1 with TRBJ2-2, with 9 bases fitting TRBD1. V dropped 6 bases and J dropped 4; count of bases not matched to a gene: 12. The CDR3 totals 16 residues. Germline CDR1 and CDR2: DFQATT and SNEGSKA (reference sequence). The CDR3 DNA sequence: TGCAGTGCCCAGACCCCCGGGACAGGGATCACCGGGGAGCTGTTTTTT. Protein product: CSAQTPGTGITGELFF.

The genes are TRBV15 and TRBJ2-4; no reliable D call. TRBJ2-5 matches the DNA end more closely, so the J call is doubtful. CDR3 length: 15 residues. Germline lookup yields CDR1 LNHNV and CDR2 YYDKDF (reference sequence). In DNA, the CDR3 is TGTGCCACCAGCAGAGATCTTCCCACTCAAGAGACCCAGTACTTC. Amino acid sequence: CATSRDLPTQETQYF.

The chain is built from TRBV12-3 or TRBV12-4 and TRBJ1-2; 8 bases map to TRBD1. Trimming cost V 1 base and J 5 bases; bases outside gene matches: 6. This CDR3 region has 15 residues. The CDR3 DNA follows: TGTGCCAGCAGTTTAGAAGGGACAGGACGATATGGCTACACCTTC. It yields the protein CASSLEGTGRYGYTF.